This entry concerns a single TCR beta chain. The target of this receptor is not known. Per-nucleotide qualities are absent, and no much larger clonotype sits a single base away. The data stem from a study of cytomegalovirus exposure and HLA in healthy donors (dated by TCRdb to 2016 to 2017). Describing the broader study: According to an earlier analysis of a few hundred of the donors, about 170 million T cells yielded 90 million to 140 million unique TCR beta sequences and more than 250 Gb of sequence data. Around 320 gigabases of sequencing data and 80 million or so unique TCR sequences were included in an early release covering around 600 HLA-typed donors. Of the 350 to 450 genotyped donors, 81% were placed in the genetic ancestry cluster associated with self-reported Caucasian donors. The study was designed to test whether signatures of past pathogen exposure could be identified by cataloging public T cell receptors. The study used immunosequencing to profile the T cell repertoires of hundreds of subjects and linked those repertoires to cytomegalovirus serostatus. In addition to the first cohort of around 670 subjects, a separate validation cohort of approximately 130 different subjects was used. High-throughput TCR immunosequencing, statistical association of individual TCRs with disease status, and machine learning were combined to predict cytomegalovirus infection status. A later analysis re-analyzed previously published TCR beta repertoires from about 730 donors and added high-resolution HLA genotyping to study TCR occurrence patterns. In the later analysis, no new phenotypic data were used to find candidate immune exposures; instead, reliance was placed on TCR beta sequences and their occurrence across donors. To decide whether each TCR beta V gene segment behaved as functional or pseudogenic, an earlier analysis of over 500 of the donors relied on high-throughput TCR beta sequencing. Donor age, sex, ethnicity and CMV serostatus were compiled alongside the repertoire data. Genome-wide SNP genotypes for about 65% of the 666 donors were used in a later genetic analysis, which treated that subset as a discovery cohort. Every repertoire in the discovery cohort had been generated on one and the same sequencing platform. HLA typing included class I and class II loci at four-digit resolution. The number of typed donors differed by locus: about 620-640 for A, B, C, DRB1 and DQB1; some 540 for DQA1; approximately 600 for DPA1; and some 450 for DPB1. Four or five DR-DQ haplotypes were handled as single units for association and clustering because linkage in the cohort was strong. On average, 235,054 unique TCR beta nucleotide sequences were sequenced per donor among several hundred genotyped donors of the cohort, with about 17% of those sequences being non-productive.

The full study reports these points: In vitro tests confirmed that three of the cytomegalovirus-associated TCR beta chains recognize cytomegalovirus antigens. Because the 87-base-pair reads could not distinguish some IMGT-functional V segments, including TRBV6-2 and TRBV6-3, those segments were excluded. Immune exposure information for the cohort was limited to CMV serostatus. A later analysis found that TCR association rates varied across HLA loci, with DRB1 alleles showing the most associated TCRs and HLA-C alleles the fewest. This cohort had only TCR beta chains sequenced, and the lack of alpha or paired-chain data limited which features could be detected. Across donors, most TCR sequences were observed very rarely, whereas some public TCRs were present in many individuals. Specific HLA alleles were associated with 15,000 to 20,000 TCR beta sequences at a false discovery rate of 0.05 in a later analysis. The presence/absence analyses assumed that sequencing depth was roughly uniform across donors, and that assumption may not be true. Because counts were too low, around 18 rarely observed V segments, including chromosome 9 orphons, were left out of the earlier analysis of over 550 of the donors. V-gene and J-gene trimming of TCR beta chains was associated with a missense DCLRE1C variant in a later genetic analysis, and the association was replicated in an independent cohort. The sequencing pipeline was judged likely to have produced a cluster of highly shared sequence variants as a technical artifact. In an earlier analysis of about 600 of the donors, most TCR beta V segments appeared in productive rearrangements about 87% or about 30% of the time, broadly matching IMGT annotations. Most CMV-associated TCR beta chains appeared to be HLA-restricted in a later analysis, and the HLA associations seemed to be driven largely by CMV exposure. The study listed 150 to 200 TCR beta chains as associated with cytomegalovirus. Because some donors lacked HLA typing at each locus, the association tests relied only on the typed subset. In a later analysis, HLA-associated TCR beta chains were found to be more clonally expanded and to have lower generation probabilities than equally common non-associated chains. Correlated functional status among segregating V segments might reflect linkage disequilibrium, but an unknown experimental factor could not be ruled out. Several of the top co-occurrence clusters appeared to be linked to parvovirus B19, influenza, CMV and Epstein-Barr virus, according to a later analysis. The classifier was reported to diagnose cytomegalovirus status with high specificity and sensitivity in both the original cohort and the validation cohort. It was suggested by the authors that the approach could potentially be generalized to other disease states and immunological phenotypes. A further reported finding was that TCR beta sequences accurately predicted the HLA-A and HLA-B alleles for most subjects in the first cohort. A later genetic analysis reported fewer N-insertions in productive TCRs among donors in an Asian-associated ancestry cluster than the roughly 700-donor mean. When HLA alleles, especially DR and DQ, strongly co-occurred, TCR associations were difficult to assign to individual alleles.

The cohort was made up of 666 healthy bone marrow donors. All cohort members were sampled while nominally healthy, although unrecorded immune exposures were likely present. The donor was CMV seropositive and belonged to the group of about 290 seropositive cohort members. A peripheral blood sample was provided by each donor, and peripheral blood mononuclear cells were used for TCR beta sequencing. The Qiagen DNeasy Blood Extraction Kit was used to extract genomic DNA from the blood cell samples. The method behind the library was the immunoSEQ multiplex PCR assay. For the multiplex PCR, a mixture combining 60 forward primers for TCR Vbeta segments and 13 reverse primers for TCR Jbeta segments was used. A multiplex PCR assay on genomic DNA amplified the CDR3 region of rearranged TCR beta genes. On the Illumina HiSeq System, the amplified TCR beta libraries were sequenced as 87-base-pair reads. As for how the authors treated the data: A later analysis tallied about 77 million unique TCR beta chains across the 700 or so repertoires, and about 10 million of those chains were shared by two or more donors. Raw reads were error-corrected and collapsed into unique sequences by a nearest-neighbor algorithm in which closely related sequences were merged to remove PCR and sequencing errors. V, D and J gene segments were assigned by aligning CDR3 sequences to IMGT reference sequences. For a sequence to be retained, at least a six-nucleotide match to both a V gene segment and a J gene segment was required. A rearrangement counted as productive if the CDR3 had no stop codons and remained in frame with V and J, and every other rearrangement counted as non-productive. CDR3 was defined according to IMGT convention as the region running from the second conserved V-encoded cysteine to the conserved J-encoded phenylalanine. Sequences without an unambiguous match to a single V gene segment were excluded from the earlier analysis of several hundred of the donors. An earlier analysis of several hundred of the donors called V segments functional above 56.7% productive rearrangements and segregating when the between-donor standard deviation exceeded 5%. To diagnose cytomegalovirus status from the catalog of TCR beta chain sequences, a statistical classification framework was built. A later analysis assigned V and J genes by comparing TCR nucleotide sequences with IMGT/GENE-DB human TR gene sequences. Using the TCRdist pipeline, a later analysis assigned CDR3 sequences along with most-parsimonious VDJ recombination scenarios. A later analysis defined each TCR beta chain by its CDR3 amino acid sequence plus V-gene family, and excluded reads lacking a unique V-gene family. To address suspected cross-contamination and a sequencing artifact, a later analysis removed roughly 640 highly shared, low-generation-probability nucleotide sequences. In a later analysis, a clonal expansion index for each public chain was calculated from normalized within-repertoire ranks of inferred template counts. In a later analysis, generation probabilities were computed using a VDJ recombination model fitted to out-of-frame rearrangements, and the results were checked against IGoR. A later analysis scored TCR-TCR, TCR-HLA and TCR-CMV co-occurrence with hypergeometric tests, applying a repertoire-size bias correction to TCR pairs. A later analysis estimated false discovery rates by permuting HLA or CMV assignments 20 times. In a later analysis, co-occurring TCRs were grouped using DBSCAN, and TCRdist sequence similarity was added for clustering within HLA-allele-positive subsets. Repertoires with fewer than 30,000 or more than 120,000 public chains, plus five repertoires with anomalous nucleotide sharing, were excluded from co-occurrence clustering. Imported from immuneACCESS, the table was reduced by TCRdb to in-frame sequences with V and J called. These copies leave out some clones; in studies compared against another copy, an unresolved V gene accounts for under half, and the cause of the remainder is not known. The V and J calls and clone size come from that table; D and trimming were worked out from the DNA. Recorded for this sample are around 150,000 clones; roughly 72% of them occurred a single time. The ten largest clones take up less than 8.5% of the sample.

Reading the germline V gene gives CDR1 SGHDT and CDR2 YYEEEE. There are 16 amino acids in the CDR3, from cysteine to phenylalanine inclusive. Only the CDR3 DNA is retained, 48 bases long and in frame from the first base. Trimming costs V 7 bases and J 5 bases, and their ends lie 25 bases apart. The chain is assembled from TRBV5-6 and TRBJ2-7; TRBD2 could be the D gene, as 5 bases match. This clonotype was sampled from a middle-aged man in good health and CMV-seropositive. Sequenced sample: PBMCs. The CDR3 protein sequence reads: CASSMGPSGSLHEQYF. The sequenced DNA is TGTGCCAGCTCCATGGGCCCCTCGGGATCTTTACACGAGCAGTACTTC.